This T cell receptor (beta chain) was recorded in a study of T cells in Graves' hyperthyroidism and ophthalmopathy. This clonotype was detected many times. About 10 ml fresh peripheral blood yielded the PBMCs. Researchers amplified the TCR beta CDR3 regions from RNA transcripts. Using the HTBI primer set, a first-round RT-PCR was run on the TCR CDR3. Via MiXCR, TCRdb re-called the multiplex PCR reads, giving one row per CDR3 protein. The sample includes around 290,000 distinct CDR3 sequences, roughly 13% of them seen just once. This receptor was taken from a woman between 35 and 50 years old with Graves' hyperthyroidism. The sample comprised blood.

Here the CDR3 DNA reads TGTGCCAGCAGCGATCAGACAGGGGGCAGGGATACGCAGTATTTT. This codes for CASSDQTGGRDTQYF. The chain links TRBV2 to TRBJ2-3; the match to TRBD1 covers 10 bases. Trimming at V came to 6 bases and at J to 6 bases, leaving 9 bases not matched to a gene. This CDR3 region has 15 residues. Germline V gene lookup returns CDR1 SNHLY and CDR2 FYNNEI. Looking up the rest from reference TRBV2 and TRBJ2-3 gives the full variable domain: EPEVTQTPSHQVTQMGQEVILRCVPISNHLYFYWYRQILGQKVEFLVSFYNNEISEKSEIFDDQFSVERPDGSNFTLKIRSTKLEDSAMYFCASSDQTGGRDTQYFGPGTRLTVL.